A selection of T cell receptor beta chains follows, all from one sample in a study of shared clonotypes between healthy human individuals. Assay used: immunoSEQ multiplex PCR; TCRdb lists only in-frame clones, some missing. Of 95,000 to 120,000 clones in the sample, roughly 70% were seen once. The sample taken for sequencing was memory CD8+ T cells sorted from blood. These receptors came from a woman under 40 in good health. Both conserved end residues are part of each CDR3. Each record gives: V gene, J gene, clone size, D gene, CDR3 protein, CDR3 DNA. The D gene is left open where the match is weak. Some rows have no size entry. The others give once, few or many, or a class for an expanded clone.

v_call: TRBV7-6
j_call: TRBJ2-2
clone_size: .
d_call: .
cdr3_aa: CASSSREGRNTGELFF
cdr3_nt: TGTGCCAGCAGCAGCCGGGAAGGCCGGAACACCGGGGAGCTGTTTTTT

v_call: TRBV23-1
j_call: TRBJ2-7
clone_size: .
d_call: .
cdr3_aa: CASSQSRPTGNENEQYF
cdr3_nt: TGCGCCAGTAGTCAATCTCGCCCAACAGGGAATGAGAACGAGCAGTACTTC

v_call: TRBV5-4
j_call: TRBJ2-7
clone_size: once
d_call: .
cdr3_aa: CASSWGGRLGSYEQYF
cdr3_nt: TGTGCCAGCAGCTGGGGTGGCAGACTAGGGTCCTACGAGCAGTACTTC

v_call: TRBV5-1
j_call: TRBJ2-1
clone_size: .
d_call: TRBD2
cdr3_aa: CASSLTSGRANEQFF
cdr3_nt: TGCGCCAGCAGCTTGACTAGCGGGAGGGCCAATGAGCAGTTCTTC

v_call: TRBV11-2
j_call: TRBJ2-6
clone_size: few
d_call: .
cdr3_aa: CAGGVSSGANVLTF
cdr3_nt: TGTGCCGGAGGGGTGAGCTCTGGGGCCAACGTCCTGACTTTC

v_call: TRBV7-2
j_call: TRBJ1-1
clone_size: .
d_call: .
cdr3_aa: CASSRQGLMNTEAFF
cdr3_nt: TGTGCCAGCAGCCGGCAGGGGCTGATGAACACTGAAGCTTTCTTT

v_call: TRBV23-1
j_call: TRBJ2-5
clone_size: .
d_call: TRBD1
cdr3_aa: CASSQSHYGQGGQTQYF
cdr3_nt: TGCGCCAGCAGTCAATCCCACTATGGACAGGGTGGGCAGACCCAGTACTTC

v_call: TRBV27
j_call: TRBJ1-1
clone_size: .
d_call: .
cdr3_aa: CASSLGPGAGAFF
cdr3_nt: TGTGCCAGCAGTTTAGGGCCAGGGGCGGGGGCTTTCTTT

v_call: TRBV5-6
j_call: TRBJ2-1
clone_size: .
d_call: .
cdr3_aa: CASSLSVTEQFF
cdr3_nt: TGTGCCAGCAGCTTGTCCGTCACTGAGCAGTTCTTC

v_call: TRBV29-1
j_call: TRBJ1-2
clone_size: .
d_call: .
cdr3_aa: CSAGQAYYGYTF
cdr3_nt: TGCAGCGCCGGACAAGCCTACTATGGCTACACCTTC

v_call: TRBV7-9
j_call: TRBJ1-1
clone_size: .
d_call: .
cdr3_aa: CASSLDVTEAFF
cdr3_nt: TGTGCCAGCAGCTTAGATGTTACTGAAGCTTTCTTT

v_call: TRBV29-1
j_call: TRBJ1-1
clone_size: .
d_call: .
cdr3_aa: CSVESGTLQAFF
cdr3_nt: TGCAGCGTTGAATCAGGGACTTTACAAGCTTTCTTT

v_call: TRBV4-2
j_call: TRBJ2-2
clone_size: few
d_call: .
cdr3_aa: CASSQRTGNTGELFF
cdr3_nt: TGTGCCAGCAGCCAACGGACGGGGAACACCGGGGAGCTGTTTTTT

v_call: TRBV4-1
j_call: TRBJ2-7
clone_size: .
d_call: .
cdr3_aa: CASSQDPDPGREQYF
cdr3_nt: TGCGCCAGCAGCCAAGATCCCGACCCTGGACGGGAGCAGTACTTC

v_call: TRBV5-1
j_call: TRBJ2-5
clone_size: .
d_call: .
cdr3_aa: CASSGREETQYF
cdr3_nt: TGCGCCAGCAGCGGCCGGGAAGAGACCCAGTACTTC

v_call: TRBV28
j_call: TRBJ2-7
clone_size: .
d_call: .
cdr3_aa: CASSQGLPPYEQYF
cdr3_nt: TGTGCCAGCAGCCAGGGACTCCCTCCCTACGAGCAGTACTTC

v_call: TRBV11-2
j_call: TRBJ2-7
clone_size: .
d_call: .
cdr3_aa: CASSLMGWTYEQYF
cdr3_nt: TGTGCCAGCAGCTTGATGGGGTGGACCTACGAGCAGTACTTC